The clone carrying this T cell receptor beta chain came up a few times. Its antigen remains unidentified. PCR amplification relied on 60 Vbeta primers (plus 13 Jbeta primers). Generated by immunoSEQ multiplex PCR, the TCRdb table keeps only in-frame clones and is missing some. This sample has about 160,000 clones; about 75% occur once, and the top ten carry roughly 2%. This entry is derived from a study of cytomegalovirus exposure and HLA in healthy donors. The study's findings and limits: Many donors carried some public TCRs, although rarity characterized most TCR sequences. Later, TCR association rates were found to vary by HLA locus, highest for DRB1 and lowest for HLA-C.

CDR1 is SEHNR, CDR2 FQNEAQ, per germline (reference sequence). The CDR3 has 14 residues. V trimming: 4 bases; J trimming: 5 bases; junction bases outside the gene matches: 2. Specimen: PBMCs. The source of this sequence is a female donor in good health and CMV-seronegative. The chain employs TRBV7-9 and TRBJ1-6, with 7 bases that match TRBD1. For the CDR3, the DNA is TGTGCCAGCAGCTCGGGACAGAATAATTCACCCCTCCACTTT. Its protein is CASSSGQNNSPLHF.